The clone carrying this TCR beta chain has more than one count but fewer than ten. Its antigen remains unidentified. The library came from three nested PCR rounds adapted from ARM-PCR protocols. TCRdb re-analysed the multiplex PCR reads in MiXCR, keeping a single row per CDR3 protein. Of around 120,000 distinct CDR3 sequences detected, 55% to 75% appear once; the ten largest clones hold more than 10%. The source of the sample is a study of tumor and adjacent non-tumor tissue in lung cancer. Background on the study: On average, productive TCRbeta reads reached 4 million to 4.5 million per sample. Findings of the study overall: Shorter survival was associated with higher TCR diversity in tumors. In normal lung, the top 100 clones were significantly more dominant than in tumor.

Germline V gene sequence: CDR1 MNHEY, CDR2 SVGAGI. Trimming stripped 0 bases from V and 3 bases from J, with 9 bases between. The CDR3 extends over 14 amino acids. RNA was extracted from bulk tissue without any cell sorting. Donors were chemotherapy-naive, newly diagnosed lung cancer surgical patients in China, August–late 2014. The rearrangement uses TRBV6-5 and TRBJ2-7; no definite D call. What was sequenced was lung tumor tissue. The source is a man aged 30 to 45 with non-small cell lung cancer. Written as DNA, the CDR3 is TGTGCCAGCAGTTACTCGCCCATGAACTACGAGCAGTACTTC. Encoded protein: CASSYSPMNYEQYF.